The clone carrying this T cell receptor beta chain was observed a few times. This CDR3 has 16 amino acids. Germline CDR1 reads LGHNT; CDR2 reads FRNRAP. V dropped 0 bases and J dropped 4 bases, with 13 bases sitting between them. These data belong to a study of blood T cell repertoires in COVID-19. As handled by the study authors: Amplified reference gene primers provided the basis for estimating nucleated cell counts. Using immunoSEQ multiplex PCR, the repertoire was profiled, and TCRdb retains in-frame clones only, with some absent. For V, J and clone size, that table is used; D and trimming come from the DNA. The data contain some 270,000 clones, about 90% of them singletons. In Seattle, patients joined the study during active infection and were tracked longitudinally.

The gene calls are TRBV12-5 and TRBJ2-1, with a tentative D call TRBD2 (7 bases). The receptor's source is a woman aged 55-69 years with COVID-19, enrolled during active disease. The source material was peripheral blood. This chain's CDR3 is CASGLVRGAGYNEQFF. The CDR3 DNA follows: TGTGCTAGTGGTTTGGTACGGGGGGCCGGGTACAATGAGCAGTTCTTC.